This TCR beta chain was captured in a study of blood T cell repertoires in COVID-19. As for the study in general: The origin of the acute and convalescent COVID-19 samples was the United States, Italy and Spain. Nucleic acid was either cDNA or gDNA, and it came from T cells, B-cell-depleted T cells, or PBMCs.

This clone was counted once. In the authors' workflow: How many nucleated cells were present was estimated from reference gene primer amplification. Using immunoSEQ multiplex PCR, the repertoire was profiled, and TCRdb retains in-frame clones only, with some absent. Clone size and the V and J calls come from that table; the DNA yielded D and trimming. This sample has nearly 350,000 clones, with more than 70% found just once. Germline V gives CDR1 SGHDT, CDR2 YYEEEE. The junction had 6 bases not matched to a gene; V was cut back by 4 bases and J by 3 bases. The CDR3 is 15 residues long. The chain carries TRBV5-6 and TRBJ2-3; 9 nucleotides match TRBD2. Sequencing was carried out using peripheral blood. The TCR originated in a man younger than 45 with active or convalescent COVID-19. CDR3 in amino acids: CASSRPGLATDTQYF. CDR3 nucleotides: TGTGCCAGCAGCAGACCGGGACTAGCAACAGATACGCAGTATTTT.